The rows below give T cell receptor beta chains drawn from one sample of a study of blood T cell repertoires in COVID-19. Assay: immunoSEQ multiplex PCR; the TCRdb copy retains only in-frame clones and omits some. The data show around 330,000 clones, 89% seen once. Sequenced sample: PBMCs or T cells enriched from blood (not recorded which). The source is a man aged 55 to 70 who had recovered from COVID-19. Both conserved end residues are part of each CDR3. The order of the fields is J gene, V gene, CDR3 length, clone size, D gene, CDR3 protein, CDR3 DNA. The D gene is left open where the match is weak. The listing skips clone size in some rows; elsewhere it reads once, few, many or a size class.

J: TRBJ2-6; V: TRBV11-1; length: 15; size: medium-sized; D: -; CDR3: CASRSQNSGANVLTF; DNA: TGTGCCAGCAGGTCACAGAACTCTGGGGCCAACGTCCTGACTTTC
J: TRBJ2-5; V: TRBV6-5; length: 13; size: -; D: -; CDR3: CASSYSTGETQYF; DNA: TGTGCCAGCAGTTACTCGACGGGAGAGACCCAGTACTTC
J: TRBJ1-5; V: TRBV6-5; length: 15; size: -; D: -; CDR3: CASKSLVGSNQPQHF; DNA: TGTGCCAGCAAATCCCTGGTCGGTAGCAATCAGCCCCAGCATTTT
J: TRBJ2-3; V: TRBV9; length: 16; size: -; D: TRBD2; CDR3: CASSVLAGAFADTQYF; DNA: TGTGCCAGCAGCGTACTAGCGGGGGCTTTTGCGGATACGCAGTATTTT
J: TRBJ1-2; V: TRBV12-5; length: 13; size: -; D: -; CDR3: CASGLGANYGYTF; DNA: TGTGCTAGTGGATTAGGGGCGAACTATGGCTACACCTTC
J: TRBJ2-1; V: TRBV7-3; length: 14; size: -; D: TRBD1; CDR3: CASSPRQGGNEQFF; DNA: TGTGCCAGCAGCCCCCGACAGGGGGGCAATGAGCAGTTCTTC
J: TRBJ1-2; V: TRBV6-5; length: 13; size: -; D: -; CDR3: CASRAPIQYGYTF; DNA: TGTGCCAGCAGGGCCCCCATCCAGTATGGCTACACCTTC
J: TRBJ2-1; V: TRBV5-1; length: 16; size: once; D: TRBD1; CDR3: CASTPGQASGPNEQFF; DNA: TGCGCCAGCACCCCCGGACAGGCCTCGGGGCCCAATGAGCAGTTCTTC
J: TRBJ2-7; V: TRBV7-8; length: 12; size: once; D: -; CDR3: CASSRQRNEQYF; DNA: TGTGCCAGCAGCCGACAGCGCAACGAGCAGTACTTC
J: TRBJ2-5; V: TRBV27; length: 15; size: -; D: TRBD1; CDR3: CASSLDGQGRKTQYF; DNA: TGTGCCAGCAGTTTAGACGGACAGGGGCGGAAGACCCAGTACTTC
J: TRBJ2-7; V: TRBV5-4; length: 15; size: once; D: TRBD2; CDR3: CASSVRLAGRYEQYF; DNA: TGTGCCAGCAGCGTCCGACTAGCGGGGCGCTACGAGCAGTACTTC
J: TRBJ1-6; V: TRBV6-5; length: 15; size: -; D: -; CDR3: CASSYTGSINSPLHF; DNA: TGTGCCAGCAGTTACACGGGGTCGATCAATTCACCCCTCCACTTT
J: TRBJ2-7; V: TRBV5-4; length: 16; size: -; D: -; CDR3: CASSLDPGVGAYEQYF; DNA: TGTGCCAGCAGCTTGGATCCGGGAGTAGGGGCATACGAGCAGTACTTC
J: TRBJ1-1; V: TRBV9; length: 13; size: -; D: TRBD1; CDR3: CASSAGTALGAFF; DNA: TGTGCCAGCAGTGCCGGGACAGCCCTTGGAGCTTTCTTT
J: TRBJ2-1; V: TRBV10-1; length: 20; size: -; D: -; CDR3: CASSEKAGTGKREGLGEQFF; DNA: TGCGCCAGCAGTGAGAAAGCCGGGACAGGGAAGCGGGAGGGCCTGGGGGAGCAGTTCTTC
J: TRBJ2-2; V: TRBV7-9; length: 15; size: -; D: TRBD1; CDR3: CASSLVTGATGELFF; DNA: TGTGCCAGCAGCTTAGTCACAGGGGCCACCGGGGAGCTGTTTTTT
J: TRBJ2-7; V: TRBV20-1; length: 17; size: -; D: -; CDR3: CSASGGQVRFGSYEQYF; DNA: TGCAGTGCTAGTGGGGGACAAGTGAGGTTTGGGTCCTACGAGCAGTACTTC
J: TRBJ2-3; V: TRBV11-3; length: 14; size: -; D: TRBD1; CDR3: CASSTGQGTDTQYF; DNA: TGTGCCAGCAGCACGGGACAGGGCACAGATACGCAGTATTTT
J: TRBJ2-7; V: TRBV18; length: 13; size: -; D: TRBD2; CDR3: CASSPGGRGEQYF; DNA: TGTGCCAGCTCACCGGGGGGGAGAGGCGAGCAGTACTTC
J: TRBJ2-2; V: TRBV2; length: 14; size: -; D: -; CDR3: CASSETTNTGELFF; DNA: TGTGCCAGCAGTGAAACGACTAACACCGGGGAGCTGTTTTTT
J: TRBJ2-1; V: TRBV7-9; length: 14; size: -; D: -; CDR3: CASLALSSYNEQFF; DNA: TGTGCCAGTTTAGCGCTTAGCTCCTACAATGAGCAGTTCTTC
J: TRBJ2-5; V: TRBV5-4; length: 15; size: -; D: TRBD2; CDR3: CASSSPGTSGETQYF; DNA: TGTGCCAGCAGCTCACCCGGGACTAGCGGGGAGACCCAGTACTTC
J: TRBJ1-1; V: TRBV24-1; length: 15; size: -; D: -; CDR3: CATSDPRAFPYEAFF; DNA: TGTGCCACCAGTGACCCCAGGGCTTTCCCATATGAAGCTTTCTTT
J: TRBJ2-7; V: TRBV18; length: 18; size: -; D: -; CDR3: CASSSLRGAPSVLYEQYF; DNA: TGTGCCAGCTCAAGCCTCAGGGGGGCGCCTTCCGTCCTCTACGAGCAGTACTTC
J: TRBJ1-3; V: TRBV4-2; length: 15; size: -; D: -; CDR3: CASSQDSTEGNTIYF; DNA: TGTGCCAGCAGCCAAGATTCAACTGAAGGAAACACCATATATTTT
J: TRBJ2-1; V: TRBV4-1; length: 14; size: -; D: -; CDR3: CASSQVQERNEQFF; DNA: TGCGCCAGCAGCCAAGTCCAGGAGCGGAATGAGCAGTTCTTC
J: TRBJ2-2; V: TRBV27; length: 16; size: -; D: TRBD1; CDR3: CATAWWAGGFTGELFF; DNA: TGTGCCACCGCGTGGTGGGCAGGGGGTTTTACCGGGGAGCTGTTTTTT
J: TRBJ2-2; V: TRBV11-2; length: 15; size: -; D: TRBD1; CDR3: CASTLTGANTGELFF; DNA: TGTGCCAGCACTTTGACAGGGGCTAACACCGGGGAGCTGTTTTTT
J: TRBJ1-5; V: TRBV28; length: 13; size: -; D: -; CDR3: CASSLSGNQPQHF; DNA: TGTGCCAGCAGTTTGTCCGGCAATCAGCCCCAGCATTTT
J: TRBJ2-5; V: TRBV5-4; length: 15; size: -; D: -; CDR3: CASSATPDRQETQYF; DNA: TGTGCCAGCAGCGCGACCCCGGACAGACAAGAGACCCAGTACTTC
J: TRBJ2-1; V: TRBV5-4; length: 16; size: once; D: -; CDR3: CASSPMGQRIYNEQFF; DNA: TGTGCCAGCAGCCCCATGGGCCAGCGGATCTACAATGAGCAGTTCTTC
J: TRBJ2-1; V: TRBV18; length: 16; size: -; D: TRBD1; CDR3: CASSPLTGGSYNEQFF; DNA: TGTGCCAGCTCACCACTAACAGGGGGATCCTACAATGAGCAGTTCTTC
J: TRBJ2-7; V: TRBV9; length: 15; size: -; D: -; CDR3: CASSAASGPTYEQYF; DNA: TGTGCCAGCAGCGCCGCCTCAGGTCCTACCTACGAGCAGTACTTC
J: TRBJ2-5; V: TRBV18; length: 16; size: -; D: -; CDR3: CASSPPRRGVQETQYF; DNA: TGTGCCAGCTCACCACCGCGCAGGGGAGTCCAAGAGACCCAGTACTTC
J: TRBJ2-3; V: TRBV3-1/TRBV3-2; length: 16; size: once; D: TRBD2; CDR3: CASSQQLAGGPGTQYF; DNA: TGTGCCAGCAGCCAACAACTAGCGGGAGGGCCTGGTACGCAGTATTTT
J: TRBJ1-3; V: TRBV7-2; length: 15; size: -; D: -; CDR3: CASSFRYGAGNTIYF; DNA: TGTGCCAGCAGCTTTAGGTACGGGGCTGGAAACACCATATATTTT
J: TRBJ1-6; V: TRBV28; length: 14; size: -; D: -; CDR3: CASSSPGRSSPLHF; DNA: TGTGCCAGCTCCTCACCGGGTCGGAGTTCACCCCTCCACTTT